This entry is about one T cell receptor (beta chain). The antigen remains unidentified. J gave up 5 bases and V 1 base, and 8 bases lay outside the gene matches. Looked up from germline, CDR1 is MGHDK and CDR2 is SYGVNS. This CDR3 has 16 residues. This entry belongs to a study of cytomegalovirus exposure and HLA in healthy donors. Study in general: The 120 or so validation repertoires, a later analysis reported, used the same platform as the 666 first-cohort repertoires. Points from the study as a whole: The study labeled more than 150 TCR beta chains cytomegalovirus-associated.

Assay used: immunoSEQ multiplex PCR; TCRdb lists only in-frame clones, some missing. The sample lists more than 90,000 clones, approximately 90% occurring once. The donors were part of the validation cohort of 100 to 150 subjects. That cohort was separate from the first cohort, which comprised 666 subjects. Sequencing was carried out using PBMCs. V is TRBV25-1 and J is TRBJ1-2, with 9 bases aligning to TRBD1. This receptor was taken from a young man in good health and CMV-seropositive. The CDR3 sequence is CASSESRTGARYGYTF. CDR3 DNA sequence: TGTGCCAGCAGTGAATCCAGGACAGGGGCGCGATATGGCTACACCTTC.